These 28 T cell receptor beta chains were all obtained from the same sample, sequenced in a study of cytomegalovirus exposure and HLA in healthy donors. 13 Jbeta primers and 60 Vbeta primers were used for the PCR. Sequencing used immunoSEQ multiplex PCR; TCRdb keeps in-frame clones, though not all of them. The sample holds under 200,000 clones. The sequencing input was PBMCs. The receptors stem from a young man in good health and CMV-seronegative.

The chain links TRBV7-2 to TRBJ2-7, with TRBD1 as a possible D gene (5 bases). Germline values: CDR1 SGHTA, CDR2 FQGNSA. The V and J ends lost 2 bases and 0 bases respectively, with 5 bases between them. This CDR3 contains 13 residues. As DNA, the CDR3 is TGTGCCAGCAGCTTAAGGGGCTCCTACGAGCAGTACTTC. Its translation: CASSLRGSYEQYF.

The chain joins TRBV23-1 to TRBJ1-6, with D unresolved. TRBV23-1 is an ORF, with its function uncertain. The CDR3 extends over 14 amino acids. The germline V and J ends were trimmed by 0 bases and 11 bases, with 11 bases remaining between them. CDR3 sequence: CASSQSDHYTPLHF. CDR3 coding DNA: TGCGCCAGCAGTCAATCCGACCACTATACACCCCTCCACTTT.

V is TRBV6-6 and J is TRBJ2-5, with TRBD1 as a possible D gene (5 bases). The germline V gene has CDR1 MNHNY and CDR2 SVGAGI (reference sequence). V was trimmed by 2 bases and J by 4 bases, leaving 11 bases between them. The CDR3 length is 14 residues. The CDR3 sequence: CASSYGALGETQYF. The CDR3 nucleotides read TGTGCCAGCAGTTACGGGGCCTTGGGAGAGACCCAGTACTTC.

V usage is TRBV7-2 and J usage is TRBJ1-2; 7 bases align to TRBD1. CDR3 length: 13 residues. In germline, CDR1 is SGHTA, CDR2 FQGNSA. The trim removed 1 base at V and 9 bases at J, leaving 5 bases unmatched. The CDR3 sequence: CASSLVGDSSYTF. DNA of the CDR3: TGTGCCAGCAGCTTAGTGGGGGACAGTAGCTACACCTTC.

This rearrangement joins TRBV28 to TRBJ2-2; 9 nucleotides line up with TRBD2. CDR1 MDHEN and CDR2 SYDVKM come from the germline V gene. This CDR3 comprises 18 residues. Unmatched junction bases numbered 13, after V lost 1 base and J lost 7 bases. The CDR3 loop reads CASSLYGGTSLMYGELFF. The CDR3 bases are TGTGCCAGCAGTTTATATGGGGGGACTAGCCTGATGTACGGGGAGCTGTTTTTT.

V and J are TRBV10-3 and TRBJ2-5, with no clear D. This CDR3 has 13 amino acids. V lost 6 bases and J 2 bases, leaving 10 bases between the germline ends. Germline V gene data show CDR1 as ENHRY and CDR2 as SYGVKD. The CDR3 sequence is CAIRNRVQETQYF. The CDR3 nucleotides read TGTGCCATCAGGAACCGGGTGCAAGAGACCCAGTACTTC.

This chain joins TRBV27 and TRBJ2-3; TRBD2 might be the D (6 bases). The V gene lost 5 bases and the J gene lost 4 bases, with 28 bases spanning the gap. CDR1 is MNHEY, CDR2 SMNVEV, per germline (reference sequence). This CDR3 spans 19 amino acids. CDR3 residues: CASSTGRGYELYRADTQYF. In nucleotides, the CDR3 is TGTGCCAGCAGTACGGGCCGGGGGTATGAGTTGTACCGGGCAGATACGCAGTATTTT.

CDR3 in amino acids: CASSVAIRSYNEQFF. CDR3 bases: TGTGCCAGCAGCGTAGCTATCCGAAGCTACAATGAGCAGTTCTTC. V is TRBV9 and J is TRBJ2-1; D gene uncertain. The CDR3 runs to 15 residues. The V gene lost 0 bases and the J gene lost 3 bases, with 10 bases spanning the gap. Germline CDR1 reads SGDLS; CDR2 reads YYNGEE.

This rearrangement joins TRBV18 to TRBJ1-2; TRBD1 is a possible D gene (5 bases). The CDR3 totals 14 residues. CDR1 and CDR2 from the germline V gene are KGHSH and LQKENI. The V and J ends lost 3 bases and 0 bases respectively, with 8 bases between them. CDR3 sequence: CASSPSDTNYGYTF. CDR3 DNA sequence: TGTGCCAGCTCACCTTCGGACACTAACTATGGCTACACCTTC.

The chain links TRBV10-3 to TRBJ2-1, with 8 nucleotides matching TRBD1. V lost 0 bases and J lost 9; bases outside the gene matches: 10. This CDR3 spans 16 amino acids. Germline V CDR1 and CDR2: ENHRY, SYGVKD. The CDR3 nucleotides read TGTGCCATCAGTGAGTCGAAGGGACAGGCATATGGTGAGCAGTTCTTC. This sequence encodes CAISESKGQAYGEQFF.

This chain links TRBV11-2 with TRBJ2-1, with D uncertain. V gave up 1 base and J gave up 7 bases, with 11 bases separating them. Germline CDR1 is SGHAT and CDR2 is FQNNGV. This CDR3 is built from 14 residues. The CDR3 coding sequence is TGTGCCAGCAGCTTAGTCGGCGCAGCGAATGAGCAGTTCTTC. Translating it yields CASSLVGAANEQFF.

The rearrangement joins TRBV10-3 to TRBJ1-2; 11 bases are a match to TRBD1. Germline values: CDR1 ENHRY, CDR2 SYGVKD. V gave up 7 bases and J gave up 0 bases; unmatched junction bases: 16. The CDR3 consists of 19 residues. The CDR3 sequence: CAITSAGTGGNPSNYGYTF. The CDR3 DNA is TGTGCCATCACCTCGGCGGGGACAGGGGGAAACCCATCTAACTATGGCTACACCTTC.

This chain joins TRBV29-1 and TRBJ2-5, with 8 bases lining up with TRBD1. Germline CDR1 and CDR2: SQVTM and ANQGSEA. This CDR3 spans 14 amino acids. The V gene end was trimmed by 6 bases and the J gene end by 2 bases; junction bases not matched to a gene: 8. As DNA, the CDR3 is TGCAGCGTGATCGGGACAGGTGGGCAAGAGACCCAGTACTTC. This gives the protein CSVIGTGGQETQYF.

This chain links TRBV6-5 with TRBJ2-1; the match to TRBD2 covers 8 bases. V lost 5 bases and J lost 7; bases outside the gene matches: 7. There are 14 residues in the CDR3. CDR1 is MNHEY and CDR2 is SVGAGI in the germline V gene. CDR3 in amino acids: CASSRRGAVNEQFF. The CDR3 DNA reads TGTGCCAGCAGTAGGCGGGGGGCGGTGAATGAGCAGTTCTTC.

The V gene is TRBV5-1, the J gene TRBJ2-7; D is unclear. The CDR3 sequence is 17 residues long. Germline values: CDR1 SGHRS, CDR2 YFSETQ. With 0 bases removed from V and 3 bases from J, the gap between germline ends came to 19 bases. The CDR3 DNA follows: TGCGCCAGCAGCTTGGTGTGGTTAGCTTACTATTTCTACGAGCAGTACTTC. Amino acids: CASSLVWLAYYFYEQYF.

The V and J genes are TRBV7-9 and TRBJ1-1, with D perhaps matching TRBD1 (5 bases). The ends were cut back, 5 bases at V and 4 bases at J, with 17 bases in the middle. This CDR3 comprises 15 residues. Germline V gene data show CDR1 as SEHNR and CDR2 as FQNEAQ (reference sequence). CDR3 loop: CASSPHRLLRTEAFF. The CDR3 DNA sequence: TGTGCCAGCAGCCCCCACAGGTTATTACGCACTGAAGCTTTCTTT.

CDR3 DNA: TGTGCCAGCTCCCCTCCACCAGGGTCAGGGGGGGAGACCCAGTACTTC. Translation gives CASSPPPGSGGETQYF. The V and J genes are TRBV5-4 and TRBJ2-5; weak D call: TRBD1 (7 bases). This CDR3 is 16 amino acids long. Germline lookup yields CDR1 SGHNT and CDR2 YYREEE (reference sequence). V dropped 7 bases and J dropped 5 bases, with 24 bases sitting between them. The variable domain in full, with the rest retrieved from reference TRBV5-4 and TRBJ2-5, is ETGVTQSPTHLIKTRGQQVTLRCSSQSGHNTVSWYQQALGQGPQFIFQYYREEENGRGNFPPRFSGLQFPNYSSELNVNALELDDSALYLCASSPPPGSGGETQYFGPGTRLLVL.

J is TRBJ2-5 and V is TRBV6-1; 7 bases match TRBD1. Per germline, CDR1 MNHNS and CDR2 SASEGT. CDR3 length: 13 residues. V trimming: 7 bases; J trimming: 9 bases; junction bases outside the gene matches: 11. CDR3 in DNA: TGTGCCAGCATCCGCGACAGGGCCGGACCCCAGTACTTC. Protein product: CASIRDRAGPQYF.

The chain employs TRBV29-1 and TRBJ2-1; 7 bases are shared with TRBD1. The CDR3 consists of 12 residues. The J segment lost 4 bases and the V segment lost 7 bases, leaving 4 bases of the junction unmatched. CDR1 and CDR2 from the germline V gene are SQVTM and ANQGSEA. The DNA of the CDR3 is TGCAGCGCACAGGGGTCTTACAATGAGCAGTTCTTC. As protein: CSAQGSYNEQFF.

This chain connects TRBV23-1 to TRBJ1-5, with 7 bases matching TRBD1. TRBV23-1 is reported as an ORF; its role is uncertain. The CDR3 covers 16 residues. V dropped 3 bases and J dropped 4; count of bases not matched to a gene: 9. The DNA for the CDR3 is TGCGCCAGCAGTCAGTACAGGGGAGCGTGTAATCAGCCCCAGCATTTT. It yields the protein CASSQYRGACNQPQHF.

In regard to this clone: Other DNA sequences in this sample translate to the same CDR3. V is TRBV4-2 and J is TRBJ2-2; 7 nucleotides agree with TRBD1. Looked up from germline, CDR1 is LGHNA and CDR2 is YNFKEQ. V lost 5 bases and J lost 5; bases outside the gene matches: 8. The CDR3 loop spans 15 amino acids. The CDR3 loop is CASSSGEGATGELFF. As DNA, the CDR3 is TGTGCCAGCAGCTCCGGAGAGGGGGCAACCGGGGAGCTGTTTTTT.

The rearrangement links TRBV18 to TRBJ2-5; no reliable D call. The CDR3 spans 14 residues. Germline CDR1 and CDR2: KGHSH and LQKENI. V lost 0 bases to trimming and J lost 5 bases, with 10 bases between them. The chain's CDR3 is CASSPPPLRETQYF. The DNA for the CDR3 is TGTGCCAGCTCACCACCACCCCTCAGGGAGACCCAGTACTTC.

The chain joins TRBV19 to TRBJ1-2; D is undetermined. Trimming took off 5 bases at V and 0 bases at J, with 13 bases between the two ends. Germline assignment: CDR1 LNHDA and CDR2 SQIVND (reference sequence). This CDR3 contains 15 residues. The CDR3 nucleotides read TGTGCCAGTAGTCCCAGCGGGATAGCTAACTATGGCTACACCTTC. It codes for CASSPSGIANYGYTF.

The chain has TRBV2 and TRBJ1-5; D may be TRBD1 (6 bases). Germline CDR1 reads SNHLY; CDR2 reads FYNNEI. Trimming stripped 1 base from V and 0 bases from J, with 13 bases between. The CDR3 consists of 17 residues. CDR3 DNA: TGTGCCAGCAGTGAAGTGGGGGGGGCCTTTAGCAATCAGCCCCAGCATTTT. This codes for CASSEVGGAFSNQPQHF.

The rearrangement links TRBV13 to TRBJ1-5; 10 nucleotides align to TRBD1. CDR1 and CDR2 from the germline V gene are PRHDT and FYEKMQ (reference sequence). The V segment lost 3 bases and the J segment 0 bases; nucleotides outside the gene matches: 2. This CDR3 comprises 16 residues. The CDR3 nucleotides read TGTGCCAGCAGCTTCGGGACAGGGGATAGCAATCAGCCCCAGCATTTT. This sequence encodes CASSFGTGDSNQPQHF. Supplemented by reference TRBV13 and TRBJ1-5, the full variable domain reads AAGVIQSPRHLIKEKRETATLKCYPIPRHDTVYWYQQGPGQDPQFLISFYEKMQSDKGSIPDRFSAQQFSDYHSELNMSSLELGDSALYFCASSFGTGDSNQPQHFGDGTRLSIL.

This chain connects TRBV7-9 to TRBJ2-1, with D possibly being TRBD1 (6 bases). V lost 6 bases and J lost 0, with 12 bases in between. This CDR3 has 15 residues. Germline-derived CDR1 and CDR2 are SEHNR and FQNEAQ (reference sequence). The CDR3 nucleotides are TGTGCCAGCAGATCCGACAGGAGCTCCTACAATGAGCAGTTCTTC. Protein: CASRSDRSSYNEQFF.

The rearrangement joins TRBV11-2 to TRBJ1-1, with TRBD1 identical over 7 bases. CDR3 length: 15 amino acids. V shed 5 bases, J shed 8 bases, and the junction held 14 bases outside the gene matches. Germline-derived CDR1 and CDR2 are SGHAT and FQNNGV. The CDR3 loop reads CASSGLQGTRPEAFF. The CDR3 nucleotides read TGTGCCAGCAGCGGGCTACAGGGGACGCGCCCGGAAGCTTTCTTT.

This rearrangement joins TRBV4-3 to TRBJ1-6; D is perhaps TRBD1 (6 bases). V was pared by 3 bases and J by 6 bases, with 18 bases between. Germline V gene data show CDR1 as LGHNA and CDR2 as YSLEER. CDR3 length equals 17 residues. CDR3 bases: TGCGCCAGCAGCCAGGTCCAGACAGGATCCAGTAATTCACCCCTCCACTTT. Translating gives CASSQVQTGSSNSPLHF.